This TCR beta chain is from a study of cytomegalovirus exposure and HLA in healthy donors. At the level of the study: The study placed roughly four fifths of its approximately 380 genotyped donors in the Caucasian-associated ancestry cluster. Findings and caveats of the study: In vitro checks showed that three CMV-associated chains really do target CMV antigens. One variant, a missense change in DCLRE1C, was linked in a later analysis to TCR beta V- and J-gene trimming. The authors reported that TCR beta sequences could predict HLA-A and HLA-B alleles. These predictions were accurate for most subjects in the first cohort.

This clone occurred a few times. Its antigen is undetermined. The PCR contained 60 Vbeta and 13 Jbeta primers. Assay: immunoSEQ multiplex PCR; the TCRdb copy retains only in-frame clones and omits some. This sample carries just over 80,000 clones, under 80% of them seen once, and the ten largest clones take 5.5% to 7%. Germline V gives CDR1 MGHRA, CDR2 YSYEKL. The CDR3 has 18 amino acids. The germline V and J ends were trimmed by 3 bases and 3 bases, with 22 bases remaining between them. The sample was PBMCs. V gene TRBV4-1 combines with J gene TRBJ2-3; D may be TRBD2 (5 bases). The sequence was obtained from a man between 18 and 35 years old in good health and CMV-seropositive. The CDR3 reads CASSHPSKVREFTDTQYF. The CDR3 bases are TGCGCCAGCAGCCACCCCTCAAAGGTGAGGGAGTTTACAGATACGCAGTATTTT.